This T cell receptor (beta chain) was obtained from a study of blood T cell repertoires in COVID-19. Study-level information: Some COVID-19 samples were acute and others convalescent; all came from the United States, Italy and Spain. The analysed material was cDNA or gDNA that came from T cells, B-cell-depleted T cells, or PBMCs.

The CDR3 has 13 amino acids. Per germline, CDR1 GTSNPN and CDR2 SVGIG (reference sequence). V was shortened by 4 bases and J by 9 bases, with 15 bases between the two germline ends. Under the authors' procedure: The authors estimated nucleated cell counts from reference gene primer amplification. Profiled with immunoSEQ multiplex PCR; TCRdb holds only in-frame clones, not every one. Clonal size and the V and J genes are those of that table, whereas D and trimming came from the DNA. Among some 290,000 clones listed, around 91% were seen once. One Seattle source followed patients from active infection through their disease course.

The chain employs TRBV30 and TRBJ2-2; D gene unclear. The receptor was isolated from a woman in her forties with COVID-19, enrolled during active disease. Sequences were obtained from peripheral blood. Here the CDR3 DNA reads TGTGCCTGGAAATTGCAGATGGGCCGGGAGCTGTTTTTT. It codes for CAWKLQMGRELFF.